This TCR beta chain was recovered during a study of control samples from healthy donors and cancer patients. This table comes from immunoSEQ multiplex PCR, and its TCRdb copy is limited to in-frame clones, with some not included. This sample yields 230,000 or so clones, of which 85% to 95% are seen a single time; about 1.6% belongs to the top ten. The receptor's source is a man aged 50 or older in good health. Material for sequencing was blood.

This chain's CDR3 is CATSDFTLLGHPTAYEQYF. The CDR3 DNA is TGTGCCACCAGTGATTTTACCCTCTTGGGACATCCTACTGCATACGAGCAGTACTTC. The V and J genes are TRBV24-1 and TRBJ2-7, with D perhaps matching TRBD1 (6 bases). The length of the CDR3 is 19 residues. CDR1 and CDR2 (germline): KGHDR, SFDVKD. Trimming took off 1 base at V and 4 bases at J, with 25 bases between the two ends.